This T cell receptor (beta chain) was identified during a study of blood T cells in healthy people across ages. The study, taken as a whole, reports: TCR beta diversity per million T cells fell roughly linearly with age. More naive CD4+ cells and higher diversity were found in long-lived than in aged donors. There was no known CMV status for donors, so expanded clonotype changes were possibly confounded.

The germline CDR1 and CDR2 sequences are DFQATT and SNEGSKA (reference sequence). The CDR3 spans 14 residues. Every participating donor contributed 8.5 to 10 milliliters of peripheral blood through a draw. Remarks on this clonotype: Its specificity is not known.

PCR was performed a second time for about 7 to 11 cycles using a sample-barcoded 5' primer and a J-beta primer mix. MiXCR, run by TCRdb on the 5' RACE reads, gives a single entry per CDR3 protein. The sample includes 550,000 to 600,000 distinct CDR3 sequences, about 45% of them seen just once. The sample comprised blood. This TCR was recovered from a man older than 75 in good health. The V call is TRBV20-1, the J call TRBJ2-4, with a weak D call TRBD2 (6 bases). The last part of the DNA fits TRBJ2-7 better; the J call may be wrong. Here the CDR3 DNA reads TGCAGTGCTAAAGATGCAGGGAGGCGGTTCGAGCAGTACTTC. Its protein product is CSAKDAGRRFEQYF.